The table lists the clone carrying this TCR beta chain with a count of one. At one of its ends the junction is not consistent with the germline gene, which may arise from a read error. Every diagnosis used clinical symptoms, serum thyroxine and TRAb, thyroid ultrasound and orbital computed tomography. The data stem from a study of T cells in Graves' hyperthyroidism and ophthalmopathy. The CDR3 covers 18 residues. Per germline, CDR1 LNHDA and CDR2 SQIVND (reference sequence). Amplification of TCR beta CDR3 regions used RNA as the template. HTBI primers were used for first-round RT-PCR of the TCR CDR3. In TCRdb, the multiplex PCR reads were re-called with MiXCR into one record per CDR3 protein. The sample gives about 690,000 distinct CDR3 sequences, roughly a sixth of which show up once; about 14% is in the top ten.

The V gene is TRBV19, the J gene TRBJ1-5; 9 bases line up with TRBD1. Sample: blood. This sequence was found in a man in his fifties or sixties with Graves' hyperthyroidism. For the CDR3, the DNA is TGTGCCTGTAGACTCGGACAGGGGTTCAATTCCCGCAATCAGCCCCAGCATTTT. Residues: CACRLGQGFNSRNQPQHF.